The rows below give T cell receptor beta chains drawn from one sample of a study of blood T cells in healthy people across ages. From the 5' RACE reads, TCRdb called clonotypes with MiXCR, one entry per CDR3 protein. Among 1.6 million or so distinct CDR3 sequences listed, around 36% were seen once. What was sequenced was blood. The source is a woman aged 25 to 39 in good health. The CDR3 runs from the conserved cysteine through the conserved F or W. A D gene is named only where the DNA matches it firmly. Clone size, where shown, is once, few, many, or a class for clones that have expanded.

>-|-|TRBJ2-4|TRBV2
TGTGCCAGCAGTGTCGGGACAAACCCCAACATTCAGTACTTC
CASSVGTNPNIQYF
>-|-|TRBJ1-4|TRBV30
TGTGCCTGGAGACGTGTTAATGAAAAACTGTTTTTT
CAWRRVNEKLFF
>-|few|TRBJ2-5|TRBV7-2
TGTGCCAGCAGCTTATACCGCGGGGAGCAAGAGACCCAGTACTTC
CASSLYRGEQETQYF
>TRBD1|few|TRBJ2-1|TRBV4-1
TGCGCCAGCAGCCAGCCGGGACAGAGGACTCACTACAATGAGCAGTTCTTC
CASSQPGQRTHYNEQFF
>TRBD1|few|TRBJ1-5|TRBV30
TGTGCCTGGAGCCAGAGGGGGCTCACGGGGCAGCCCCAGCATTTT
CAWSQRGLTGQPQHF
>-|few|TRBJ2-2|TRBV7-9
TGTGCCAGCAGCTTAGTAACGGGCCGGCTGAACACCGGGGAGCTGTTTTTT
CASSLVTGRLNTGELFF
>-|-|TRBJ2-1|TRBV11-2
TGTGCCAGCAGCTCGCTACGGGGGCCCTACAATGAGCAGTTCTTC
CASSSLRGPYNEQFF
>-|-|TRBJ1-6|TRBV2
TGTGCCAGCAGTGCCGAGAGGGGGCCCCTCCACTTT
CASSAERGPLHF
>TRBD2|-|TRBJ2-1|TRBV28
TGTGCCAGCAGTTTCCCAGGAGAGCGGGAGCCTGTTGGTGAGCAGTTCTTC
CASSFPGEREPVGEQFF
>TRBD1|few|TRBJ1-2|TRBV7-9
TGTGCCAGCAGCTTATGGGACAGATCTAACTATGGCTACACCTTC
CASSLWDRSNYGYTF
>-|once|TRBJ2-6|TRBV11-2
TGTGCCAGCAGCCCCTCAGCGTTTGGGGCCAACGTCCTGACTTTC
CASSPSAFGANVLTF
>-|-|TRBJ1-5|TRBV7-4
TGTGCCAGCAGCTTCCGGACATGTCAGCCCCAGCATTTT
CASSFRTCQPQHF
>-|once|TRBJ1-1|TRBV28
TGTGCCAGCAGACCGGCGGGGTCCACTGAAGCTTTCTTT
CASRPAGSTEAFF
>TRBD2|-|TRBJ2-1|TRBV28
TGTGCCAGTTTCAGGTCTAGCGGGAGGAGTAATGAGCAGTTCTTC
CASFRSSGRSNEQFF
>TRBD2|-|TRBJ2-3|TRBV20-1
TGCAGTGCCAGCAAAACACGGGGGGGCTTAGATACGCGGTATTTT
CSASKTRGGLDTRYF
>-|few|TRBJ2-1|TRBV20-1
TGCAGTGCTAGAGATCCGAGCGGTGCCCACTCTTACAATGAGCAGTTCTTC
CSARDPSGAHSYNEQFF
>-|few|TRBJ2-1|TRBV5-1
TGCGCCAGCAGCTTGGGGCAGGGGTCCCCAGATGAGCAGTTCTTC
CASSLGQGSPDEQFF
>TRBD2|-|TRBJ2-1|TRBV4-1
TGCGCCAGCAGCCCGTACCTTAGCGGGAGGGCCCGCCGGGAGGCGCAGTTCTTC
CASSPYLSGRARREAQFF
>-|-|TRBJ2-3|TRBV6-2/TRBV6-3
TGTGCCAGCATTGAGGGCGGGACAACAGATACGCAGTATTTT
CASIEGGTTDTQYF
>-|-|TRBJ1-6|TRBV3-1
TGTGCCAGCAGCCAAGAGGTGGGGGCTAGCAATTCACCCCTCCACTTT
CASSQEVGASNSPLHF
>-|-|TRBJ2-1|TRBV5-1
TGCGCCAGCAGCTTGGCGGGGGTAGCGCAAATAAATAGCCGTGAGCAGTTCTTC
CASSLAGVAQINSREQFF
>-|few|TRBJ2-7|TRBV2
TGTGCCAGCACCCGTTTCCGCGAGCAGTACTTC
CASTRFREQYF
>-|-|TRBJ1-2|TRBV6-5
TGTGCCAGCAGTTACTCACAGACCTATGGCTACACCTTC
CASSYSQTYGYTF
>-|-|TRBJ2-2|TRBV27
TGTGCCAGCAGTCCCTACAGGGTTCTGGGCACCGGGGAGCTGTTTTTT
CASSPYRVLGTGELFF
>TRBD2|many|TRBJ2-1|TRBV9
TGTGCCAGCAGCGTCGGACTAGCGGCAAGCTCCTACAATGAGCAGTTCTTC
CASSVGLAASSYNEQFF
>-|-|TRBJ1-2|TRBV5-8
TGTGCCAGCAGCTACGCAGTTTATGGCTACACCTTC
CASSYAVYGYTF
>TRBD2|-|TRBJ2-3|TRBV5-1
TGCGCCAGCAGCTTGGATAGCGGGAGTGCAGATACGCAGTATTTT
CASSLDSGSADTQYF
>TRBD2|-|TRBJ2-7|TRBV27
TGTGCCAGCAGTTCACCGGGACTAGCCCCCTACGAGCAGTACTTC
CASSSPGLAPYEQYF
>-|-|TRBJ2-7|TRBV6-1
TGTGCCAGCAGCGCCGGGACTGGGGATCCCTACGAGCAGTACTTC
CASSAGTGDPYEQYF
>-|-|TRBJ2-7|TRBV12-3/TRBV12-4
TGTGCCAGCAGTCTAGCCTCAGGGACAAACTACGAGCAGTACTTC
CASSLASGTNYEQYF
>TRBD2|-|TRBJ2-6|TRBV18
TGTGCCAGCTCACCAGGACTAGCGGGATACTCTGGGGCCAACGTCCTGACTTTC
CASSPGLAGYSGANVLTF
>TRBD2|few|TRBJ2-3|TRBV10-3
TGTGCCATCAGTGACAGCGGGGGGGCCACAGATACGCAGTATTTT
CAISDSGGATDTQYF
>TRBD2|-|TRBJ2-3|TRBV28
TGTGCCAGCAGTCCGCCAGGACTGGGGTCGACTAGCGGGAGGACAGATACGCAGTATTTT
CASSPPGLGSTSGRTDTQYF
>-|-|TRBJ2-1|TRBV27
TGTGCCAGCAGTTTTGGCACCTCAACCTACGAGCAGGACTTC
CASSFGTSTYEQDF
>TRBD2|-|TRBJ2-3|TRBV20-1
TGCAGTGCTCCTGACGTTAGCGGGAGGGCGGGAGATACGCAGTATTTT
CSAPDVSGRAGDTQYF
>-|-|TRBJ1-2|TRBV20-1
TGCAGTGCTAGAGATTGGCCAGGAACGAACTATGGCTACACCTTC
CSARDWPGTNYGYTF
>-|-|TRBJ2-7|TRBV3-1
TGTGCCAGCAGCCAAGATTCCCCGGGCTACGAGCAGTACTTC
CASSQDSPGYEQYF
>-|few|TRBJ2-2|TRBV7-6
TGTGCCAGCAGCCAACAAGTTAGCGGGAACACCGGGGAGCTGTTTTTT
CASSQQVSGNTGELFF
>TRBD1|few|TRBJ2-7|TRBV24-1
TGTGCCACCAGCCCGAGACAGGGTTCCTCCTACGAGCAGTACTTC
CATSPRQGSSYEQYF
>TRBD2|few|TRBJ2-1|TRBV7-9
TGTGCCAGCAGCTTTGGACTAGCGGGGGCCTCTAAACTCTCCTACAATGAGCAGTTCTTC
CASSFGLAGASKLSYNEQFF
>TRBD1|few|TRBJ2-1|TRBV20-1
TGCAGCCCCTTTAGCCTGCAGGGGGCAAAAGAGCAGTTCTTC
CSPFSLQGAKEQFF
>-|-|TRBJ2-3|TRBV20-1
TGCAGTGCTAGAGATATGGCCAGGAGCACAGATACGCAGTATTTT
CSARDMARSTDTQYF
>-|few|TRBJ2-3|TRBV20-1
TGCAGTGCTAGGTACGGAGATACGCAGTATTTT
CSARYGDTQYF
>-|-|TRBJ2-7|TRBV20-1
TGCAGTGCTAGAGATTTAGAGGGGGGGGCCTACGAGCAGTACTTC
CSARDLEGGAYEQYF
>TRBD2|few|TRBJ2-5|TRBV7-3
TGTGCCAGCAGCTCGGGCGGACTAGGGACCCAGTACTTC
CASSSGGLGTQYF
>-|-|TRBJ2-5|TRBV27
TGTGCCAGCAGTTTGTTTGGCAGGGAACGTACAAAGACCCAGTACTTC
CASSLFGRERTKTQYF
>-|-|TRBJ2-7|TRBV6-6
TGTGCCAGCAAAGTGAATAGCGGAGCCTCCTACGAGCAGTACTTC
CASKVNSGASYEQYF
>TRBD1|once|TRBJ2-2|TRBV5-1
TGCGCCAGCAGCTTGGGACAGGGATACACCGGGGAGCGGTTTTTT
CASSLGQGYTGERFF
>-|-|TRBJ2-2|TRBV6-2/TRBV6-3
TGTGCCAGCAGTTCTACCACGGGGGTCACCGGGGAGCTGTTTTTT
CASSSTTGVTGELFF
>-|-|TRBJ2-3|TRBV2
TGTGCCAGCAGAAGGACGAGCGGGACAGGCACAGATACGCAGTATTTT
CASRRTSGTGTDTQYF
>TRBD1|-|TRBJ1-2|TRBV12-3/TRBV12-4
TGTGCCAGCAGTTCCCTCTCGACAGGGGGCAACTATGGCTACACCTTC
CASSSLSTGGNYGYTF
>-|few|TRBJ1-4|TRBV20-1
TGCAGTGCTAGGGTTACTGCTAATGAAAAACTGTTTTTT
CSARVTANEKLFF
>-|-|TRBJ2-1|TRBV5-1
TGCGCCAGCAGCTTCGACACCTCCTACAATGAGCAGTTCTTC
CASSFDTSYNEQFF
>-|few|TRBJ2-5|TRBV4-1
TGCGCCAGCAGCCAGGGAACTAATAGGGAGACCCAGTACTTC
CASSQGTNRETQYF
>-|few|TRBJ1-1|TRBV4-1
TGCGCCAGCAGCCAACTCAGGGGAGGGAACACTGAAGCTTTCTTT
CASSQLRGGNTEAFF
>-|few|TRBJ1-5|TRBV20-1
TGCAGTGCTGGAAAAGAGGGTTATGGCAATCAGCCCCAGCATTTT
CSAGKEGYGNQPQHF
>TRBD2|-|TRBJ2-1|TRBV3-1
TGTGCCAGCAGCTCTAGCGGGGTTTTTGGTGAGCAGTTCTTC
CASSSSGVFGEQFF
>-|few|TRBJ2-5|TRBV3-1
TGTGCCAGCAGCCAAGAATGGGGGGACCAAGAGACCCAGTACTTC
CASSQEWGDQETQYF
>-|many|TRBJ2-7|TRBV29-1
TGCAGCGGCTGGGACGGCGCCTACGAGCAGTACTTC
CSGWDGAYEQYF